This TCR beta chain emerged from a study of neurological immune-mediated disorders. The CDR3 is 13 amino acids. In germline, CDR1 is SQVTM, CDR2 ANQGSEA. V lost 5 bases, J lost 0 bases, and 5 bases lay in between. Specified time point: longitudinal time-point 3. TCRdb processed the 5' RACE reads anew with MiXCR; each CDR3 protein has one entry. The repertoire holds roughly 100,000 distinct CDR3 sequences, approximately 11% seen once, with about 3% in the top ten. The rearrangement joins TRBV29-1 to TRBJ2-6; D is unclear. The sequenced material came from PBMCs. This sequence originates from a female donor with HTLV-1-associated myelopathy (HAM/TSP). The CDR3 nucleotides are TGCAGCGTTATGAGCTCTGGGGCCAACGTCCTGACTTTC. It yields the protein CSVMSSGANVLTF.